The 13 T cell receptor beta chains in this list originate from one sample, sequenced in a study of T cell responses to AZD1222 COVID-19 vaccine. Clones were sequenced by immunoSEQ multiplex PCR, and TCRdb holds only the in-frame ones, with some missing. The sample has some 140,000 clones, roughly 90% seen once. Source: peripheral blood, taken on day 0 of AZD1222 vaccination. Every receptor here comes from an adult in good health.

This clone appeared a few times. The rearrangement joins TRBV19 to TRBJ2-3; D perhaps matches TRBD1 (5 bases). Trimming cost V 5 bases and J 6 bases, with 12 bases left between them. CDR3 length: 13 amino acids. CDR1 is LNHDA and CDR2 is SQIVND in the germline V gene (reference sequence). The DNA of the CDR3 is TGTGCCAGTAGTCTACAGAACAGGGATACGCAGTATTTT. Translated: CASSLQNRDTQYF.

The chain recombines TRBV24-1 with TRBJ2-2; possibly TRBD1 for D (6 bases). The CDR3 contains 12 residues. CDR1 is KGHDR and CDR2 is SFDVKD in the germline V gene. V was clipped by 7 bases and J by 7 bases, with 9 bases between them. CDR3 nucleotides: TGTGCCACCAGGACAGGTCGCGGGGAGCTGTTTTTT. Its translation: CATRTGRGELFF.

CDR3 nucleotide sequence: TGTGCCAGCAGCTTAGGGGGAAACCAGTGGGAGACCCAGTACTTC. Protein product: CASSLGGNQWETQYF. The rearrangement joins TRBV11-1 to TRBJ2-5; D is unclear. Germline CDR1 reads SGHAT; CDR2 reads FQDESV (reference sequence). There are 15 residues in the CDR3. Trimming left V 1 base short and J 5 bases short, with 14 bases between.

V usage is TRBV30 and J usage is TRBJ1-1; D is undetermined. There are 13 residues in the CDR3. CDR1 is GTSNPN, CDR2 SVGIG, per germline (reference sequence). Trimming pared 4 bases from V and 3 bases from J, leaving 12 bases between. CDR3 sequence: CAWTVALDTEAFF. Here the CDR3 DNA reads TGTGCCTGGACAGTAGCGTTGGACACTGAAGCTTTCTTT.

This rearrangement joins TRBV9 to TRBJ2-1, with 7 bases lining up with TRBD2. Germline CDR1 and CDR2: SGDLS and YYNGEE. V was clipped by 0 bases and J by 7 bases; unmatched bases: 7. The CDR3 totals 15 residues. The CDR3 sequence: CASSVGELAINEQFF. DNA of the CDR3: TGTGCCAGCAGCGTAGGGGAACTAGCGATAAATGAGCAGTTCTTC.

V gene TRBV3-1 (or the pseudogene TRBV3-2) combines with J gene TRBJ2-1; 8 bases fit TRBD2. V lost 3 bases and J lost 7; bases outside the gene matches: 5. This CDR3 region has 14 residues. Germline V lookup: CDR1 LGHDT, CDR2 YNNKEL (reference sequence). For the CDR3, the DNA is TGTGCCAGCAGCCAGCCGGGAGGGCAAAATGAGCAGTTCTTC. This encodes CASSQPGGQNEQFF.

The V call is TRBV7-2, the J call TRBJ2-7; D gene ambiguous. Germline CDR1 is SGHTA and CDR2 is FQGNSA. Deletions cut 4 bases from V and 2 bases from J, with 6 bases between. The CDR3 runs to 12 residues. The CDR3 coding sequence is TGTGCCAGCAGCTCGGATACCTACGAGCAGTACTTC. This translates into CASSSDTYEQYF.

V gene TRBV7-2 combines with J gene TRBJ2-1; D may be TRBD1 (6 bases). CDR1 is SGHTA and CDR2 is FQGNSA in the germline V gene. V lost 3 bases to trimming and J lost 3 bases, with 12 bases between them. The CDR3 totals 15 residues. CDR3 nucleotide sequence: TGTGCCAGCAGCTTTGACAGGCGTTTCTACAATGAGCAGTTCTTC. Its translation: CASSFDRRFYNEQFF. Looking up the rest from reference TRBV7-2 and TRBJ2-1 gives the full variable domain: GAGVSQSPSNKVTEKGKDVELRCDPISGHTALYWYRQSLGQGLEFLIYFQGNSAPDKSGLPSDRFSAERTGGSVSTLTIQRTQQEDSAVYLCASSFDRRFYNEQFFGPGTRLTVL.

This chain links TRBV7-3 with TRBJ2-3; D is unclear. With 4 bases removed from V and 0 bases from J, the gap between germline ends came to 11 bases. This CDR3 is built from 15 residues. CDR1 is SGHTA, CDR2 FQGTGA, per germline. The CDR3: CASSSSTTSTDTQYF. In DNA, the CDR3 is TGTGCCAGCAGCTCAAGCACAACTAGCACAGATACGCAGTATTTT.

V usage is TRBV18 and J usage is TRBJ1-3, with 7 bases aligning to TRBD1. J lost 0 bases, V lost 1 base, and 3 bases had no gene match. CDR1 is KGHSH and CDR2 is LQKENI in the germline V gene. This CDR3 spans 16 amino acids. CDR3 sequence (DNA): TGTGCCAGCTCACCACTTAGGACAGGCTCTGGAAACACCATATATTTT. Amino acids: CASSPLRTGSGNTIYF.

This rearrangement joins TRBV19 to TRBJ2-7; D perhaps matches TRBD2 (6 bases). Trimming shortened V by 5 bases and J by 2 bases, and 19 bases separated the two germline ends. Germline-derived CDR1 and CDR2 are LNHDA and SQIVND (reference sequence). The CDR3 has 16 residues. CDR3 region: CASSPRASARPYEQYF. DNA for the CDR3: TGTGCCAGTAGTCCCCGAGCTAGCGCCCGACCCTACGAGCAGTACTTC.

This rearrangement joins TRBV19 to TRBJ2-6; no reliable D call. V was cut by 8 bases and J by 0 bases, with 8 bases left in between. This CDR3 has 14 residues. Per germline, CDR1 LNHDA and CDR2 SQIVND (reference sequence). CDR3 sequence (DNA): TGTGCCAGTTCCCACCGCTCTGGGGCCAACGTCCTGACTTTC. This sequence encodes CASSHRSGANVLTF.

This chain uses TRBV10-3 with TRBJ1-3, with TRBD1 as a possible D gene (6 bases). CDR1 is ENHRY, CDR2 SYGVKD, per germline. The CDR3 consists of 15 residues. Trimming shortened V by 6 bases and J by 0 bases, and 12 bases separated the two germline ends. Here the CDR3 DNA reads TGTGCCATCAGGCCATGGGACAACTCTGGAAACACCATATATTTT. Translating it yields CAIRPWDNSGNTIYF.